The rows below give T cell receptor beta chains drawn from one sample of a study of cytomegalovirus exposure and HLA in healthy donors. Sequenced by immunoSEQ multiplex PCR; TCRdb stores in-frame clones only, minus some. The data hold 200,000 to 300,000 clones, with roughly 81% observed a single time. The sequencing sample was made of PBMCs. These receptors all come from a middle-aged woman in good health and CMV-seropositive. Each CDR3 is given with its conserved first and last residue. A D gene is named only where the DNA matches it firmly. The listing skips clone size in some rows; elsewhere it reads once, few, many or a size class.

clone_size j_call v_call d_call cdr3_aa cdr3_nt
- TRBJ1-6 TRBV27 TRBD1 CASSSWSGGRNSPLHF TGTGCCAGCAGTAGCTGGTCAGGGGGCCGAAATTCACCCCTCCACTTT
- TRBJ2-1 TRBV6-6 TRBD1 CASSHGQGEFF TGTGCCAGCAGCCACGGGCAGGGGGAGTTCTTC
few TRBJ2-7 TRBV6-1 - CASSGRATYEQYF TGTGCCAGCAGTGGCAGGGCCACCTACGAGCAGTACTTC
- TRBJ1-1 TRBV27 TRBD1 CASRVQGTEAFF TGTGCCAGCAGGGTACAGGGGACTGAAGCTTTCTTT
once TRBJ1-2 TRBV11-2 - CASSLRTVRARNYGYTF TGTGCCAGCAGCCTCAGAACGGTCAGGGCCCGTAACTATGGCTACACCTTC
- TRBJ2-3 TRBV19 TRBD2 CASRGAGGPQPTDTQYF TGTGCCAGTAGGGGAGCGGGAGGGCCACAACCCACAGATACGCAGTATTTT
once TRBJ2-2 TRBV28 TRBD1 CASATGAGTGELFF TGTGCCAGCGCAACAGGGGCCGGAACCGGGGAGCTGTTTTTT
- TRBJ1-2 TRBV2 - CASSEERGIGGYTF TGTGCCAGCAGTGAAGAGCGGGGGATAGGCGGCTACACCTTC
- TRBJ2-7 TRBV27 TRBD2 CASIGTNTYEQYF TGTGCCAGCATTGGGACTAACACCTACGAGCAGTACTTC
- TRBJ1-2 TRBV28 TRBD1 CASNQGARGYTF TGTGCCAGCAATCAGGGGGCGCGTGGCTACACCTTC
- TRBJ2-1 TRBV6-5 TRBD2 CASSYSRGSSNEQFF TGTGCCAGCAGTTACTCTCGCGGGAGTTCGAATGAGCAGTTCTTC
- TRBJ2-3 TRBV5-1 TRBD2 CASSLGGSSTDTQYF TGCGCCAGCAGCCTCGGGGGGTCTAGCACAGATACGCAGTATTTT
- TRBJ2-1 TRBV7-7 TRBD1 CASSPISGTGSNEQFF TGTGCTAGCAGCCCGATTTCCGGGACAGGGTCCAATGAGCAGTTCTTC
once TRBJ1-2 TRBV9 TRBD1 CASSVDGFGQVNYGYTF TGTGCCAGCAGCGTAGACGGCTTTGGACAGGTTAACTATGGCTACACCTTC
- TRBJ1-6 TRBV25-1 TRBD1 CATEGQGNSPLHF TGTGCCACCGAAGGACAGGGGAATTCACCCCTCCACTTT
- TRBJ1-1 TRBV28 - CASSFYGAVRTEAFF TGTGCCAGCAGTTTTTATGGGGCCGTGAGGACTGAAGCTTTCTTT
- TRBJ2-5 TRBV28 TRBD1 CASSKAGGPQETQYF TGTGCCAGCAGCAAGGCAGGGGGTCCCCAAGAGACCCAGTACTTC
- TRBJ2-7 TRBV10-1 TRBD2 CASSDERAGGSVDEQYF TGCGCCAGCAGTGATGAAAGGGCGGGAGGGTCCGTGGACGAGCAGTACTTC
- TRBJ1-2 TRBV5-6 - CASSFDSEAYGYTF TGTGCCAGCAGCTTTGATTCAGAGGCCTATGGCTACACCTTC
- TRBJ2-2 TRBV7-3 - CASSRGSGTGELFF TGTGCCAGCAGCAGGGGGTCGGGCACCGGGGAGCTGTTTTTT
once TRBJ2-1 TRBV9 TRBD2 CASSAPPGTSAYNEQFF TGTGCCAGCAGCGCCCCTCCCGGGACTAGCGCCTACAATGAGCAGTTCTTC
- TRBJ2-2 TRBV19 - CASSMGAVTPNTGELFF TGTGCCAGTAGTATGGGCGCCGTCACACCCAACACCGGGGAGCTGTTTTTT
- TRBJ2-1 TRBV4-2 - CASSQEGVQNNEQFF TGTGCCAGCAGCCAGGAGGGTGTGCAGAACAATGAGCAGTTCTTC
once TRBJ2-7 TRBV4-3 TRBD2 CASSQGGGTSGNYEQYF TGCGCCAGCAGCCAAGGTGGTGGGACTAGCGGGAACTACGAGCAGTACTTC
- TRBJ2-2 TRBV6-6 - CASRTTGTNGGGELFF TGTGCCAGCAGAACCACTGGGACCAACGGGGGCGGGGAGCTGTTTTTT
- TRBJ1-1 TRBV9 TRBD1 CASKAVPEPGQGLWNTEAFF TGTGCCAGCAAAGCGGTCCCAGAACCGGGACAGGGGCTTTGGAACACTGAAGCTTTCTTT
- TRBJ2-2 TRBV6-6 - CASSLPHNGELFF TGTGCCAGCAGCCTCCCCCACAACGGGGAGCTGTTTTTT
few TRBJ2-1 TRBV5-1 - CASSSGLTYNEQFF TGCGCCAGCAGCAGCGGGCTTACCTACAATGAGCAGTTCTTC
- TRBJ2-7 TRBV30 - CAWSVLSQVYEQYF TGTGCCTGGAGTGTACTGTCACAGGTCTACGAGCAGTACTTC
once TRBJ1-1 TRBV2 TRBD1 CASSRDSYTEAFF TGTGCCAGCAGCCGGGACAGCTATACTGAAGCTTTCTTT
- TRBJ2-3 TRBV19 TRBD2 CASSIGSGSTDTQYF TGTGCCAGTAGTATAGGTAGCGGGAGCACAGATACGCAGTATTTT
- TRBJ2-1 TRBV19 - CASSIIPMGGGEQFF TGTGCCAGTAGTATAATCCCTATGGGAGGGGGTGAGCAGTTCTTC
- TRBJ2-3 TRBV12-5 TRBD1 CASGFGGTGTDTQYF TGTGCTAGTGGTTTCGGCGGGACAGGTACAGATACGCAGTATTTT
- TRBJ2-2 TRBV11-3 TRBD2 CASTPGLAGGWTGELFF TGTGCCAGCACCCCAGGACTAGCGGGAGGCTGGACCGGGGAGCTGTTTTTT
- TRBJ2-1 TRBV4-3 TRBD2 CASSQGTGTSGPGSYNEQFF TGCGCCAGCAGCCAAGGGACCGGGACTAGCGGGCCCGGCTCCTACAATGAGCAGTTCTTC
- TRBJ1-2 TRBV7-9 - CASSLEWDTSF TGTGCCAGCAGCTTAGAGTGGGACACTTCCTTC
few TRBJ2-2 TRBV7-2 - CASSLSRGPDTGELFF TGTGCCAGCAGCTTGTCCAGGGGCCCGGACACCGGGGAGCTGTTTTTT
- TRBJ2-1 TRBV19 TRBD2 CASRKPVSGGYNEQFF TGTGCCAGTAGGAAACCTGTTAGCGGGGGGTACAATGAGCAGTTCTTC
- TRBJ2-7 TRBV19 - CASSMVARDYEQYF TGTGCCAGTAGTATGGTAGCGCGCGACTACGAGCAGTACTTC
- TRBJ2-6 TRBV18 TRBD2 CASSPGGAGANVLTF TGTGCCAGCTCACCGGGAGGGGCTGGGGCCAACGTCCTGACTTTC
- TRBJ1-2 TRBV30 TRBD1 CAWRWTGGAPYGYTF TGTGCCTGGAGATGGACAGGGGGTGCCCCCTATGGCTACACCTTC
- TRBJ2-7 TRBV2 - CASLYRDPGRQYF TGTGCCAGCCTTTACCGGGACCCCGGGAGGCAGTACTTC
once TRBJ1-3 TRBV4-2 - CASSQDGRGGGLGNTIYF TGTGCCAGCAGCCAAGATGGAAGGGGAGGGGGTCTTGGAAACACCATATATTTT
- TRBJ2-1 TRBV29-1 TRBD2 CSVEGSGRAYEQFF TGCAGCGTTGAAGGTAGCGGGAGGGCTTATGAGCAGTTCTTC
- TRBJ2-3 TRBV30 - CAWSGDSDTQYF TGTGCCTGGAGTGGGGACTCAGATACGCAGTATTTT
- TRBJ2-1 TRBV14 TRBD1 CASSQGIGGEQFF TGTGCCAGCAGCCAGGGAATAGGGGGCGAGCAGTTCTTC
- TRBJ2-3 TRBV10-3 - CATTGGPSTDTQYF TGTGCCACCACTGGCGGTCCTAGCACAGATACGCAGTATTTT
- TRBJ2-6 TRBV28 TRBD1 CASNPGTGGAGANGLTF TGTGCCAGCAATCCCGGGACAGGGGGCGCTGGGGCCAACGGCCTGACTTTC
once TRBJ2-3 TRBV19 - CASSFGRPTDTQYF TGTGCCAGTAGTTTTGGGAGGCCCACAGATACGCAGTATTTT
- TRBJ2-5 TRBV19 - CASSPGGTQYF TGTGCCAGTAGTCCCGGAGGGACCCAGTACTTC
- TRBJ2-3 TRBV5-1 - CASSLGSDTQYF TGCGCCAGCAGCTTGGGTTCGGATACGCAGTATTTT
- TRBJ2-7 TRBV14 - CASSQGTGTFEQYF TGTGCCAGCAGCCAAGGAACCGGGACTTTCGAGCAGTACTTC